This T cell receptor (beta chain) originates from a study of cytomegalovirus exposure and HLA in healthy donors. Researchers ran the PCR with 60 Vbeta and 13 Jbeta primers. TCRdb's table, derived via immunoSEQ multiplex PCR, lists solely in-frame clones and lacks some. In the table there are around 130,000 clones, about 79% of which are singletons. The CDR3 runs 14 residues. Germline lookup yields CDR1 SGHRS and CDR2 YFSETQ. V lost 3 bases to trimming and J lost 10 bases, with 19 bases between them. The sample was PBMCs. The V call is TRBV5-1, the J call TRBJ1-2, with no clear D. The sequence was obtained from a man aged 45-65 years in good health and CMV-seronegative. The CDR3 spells CASSWTDPNRDYTF. The CDR3 DNA is TGCGCCAGCAGCTGGACTGACCCGAATAGGGACTACACCTTC. The whole variable domain, remainder taken from reference TRBV5-1 and TRBJ1-2, is KAGVTQTPRYLIKTRGQQVTLSCSPISGHRSVSWYQQTPGQGLQFLFEYFSETQRNKGNFPGRFSGRQFSNSRSEMNVSTLELGDSALYLCASSWTDPNRDYTFGSGTRLTVV.